The 7 T cell receptor beta chains below all came from one sample that was sequenced in a study of blood T cell repertoires in COVID-19. The protocol was immunoSEQ multiplex PCR, while the TCRdb copy is restricted to in-frame clones and leaves out a portion. In the table there are around 140,000 clones, about nine tenths of which are singletons. The material sequenced was PBMCs or T cells enriched from blood (not recorded which). These receptors originate from a man aged 50 to 59 who had recovered from COVID-19.

The chain uses TRBV3-1 (or the pseudogene TRBV3-2) and TRBJ1-5, with no clear D. V lost 7 bases and J lost 0, with 13 bases in between. The CDR3 spans 15 residues. CDR1 and CDR2 from the germline V gene are LGHDT and YNNKEL (reference sequence). The CDR3: CASTLSIDSNQPQHF. The CDR3 DNA sequence: TGTGCCAGCACCCTTAGTATCGATAGCAATCAGCCCCAGCATTTT.

The chain combines TRBV27 with TRBJ2-7; 9 bases agree with TRBD2. CDR1 is MNHEY, CDR2 SMNVEV, per germline (reference sequence). This CDR3 is built from 15 residues. Trimming at V came to 4 bases and at J to 4 bases, leaving 8 bases not matched to a gene. The CDR3 protein is CASSSLLAGHYEQYF. For the CDR3, the DNA is TGTGCCAGCAGTTCCCTGCTAGCGGGACATTACGAGCAGTACTTC.

The gene calls are TRBV29-1 and TRBJ2-7; 8 bases are shared with TRBD1. The germline CDR1 and CDR2 sequences are SQVTM and ANQGSEA. The CDR3 is 13 amino acids. The J segment lost 7 bases and the V segment lost 8 bases, leaving 13 bases of the junction unmatched. CDR3 DNA: TGCAGCATCTTGGACAGGGCGTCTCTTGAGCAGTACTTC. The encoded protein is CSILDRASLEQYF.

V and J are TRBV11-2 and TRBJ2-7; maybe TRBD1 (5 bases). CDR3 length equals 19 residues. Per germline, CDR1 SGHAT and CDR2 FQNNGV. The CDR3 protein is CASSLDPASGAVHSDEQYV. Here the CDR3 DNA reads TGTGCCAGCAGCTTAGATCCGGCCTCTGGGGCAGTCCACTCCGACGAGCAGTACGTC.

This chain connects TRBV30 to TRBJ2-7; weak D call: TRBD1 (6 bases). This CDR3 is 13 amino acids long. Trimming cost V 5 bases and J 0 bases, with 11 bases left between them. Germline V gene lookup returns CDR1 GTSNPN and CDR2 SVGIG (reference sequence). CDR3 amino acids: CAWEQGFSYEQYF. For the CDR3, the DNA is TGTGCCTGGGAACAGGGTTTCTCCTACGAGCAGTACTTC. The full variable domain, with the rest looked up from reference TRBV30 and TRBJ2-7, is SQTIHQWPATLVQPVGSPLSLECTVEGTSNPNLYWYRQAAGRGLQLLFYSVGIGQISSEVPQNLSASRPQDRQFILSSKKLLLSDSGFYLCAWEQGFSYEQYFGPGTRLTVT.

This clone was observed a few times. In the same sample, other DNA sequences code for this CDR3. The CDR3 bases are TGCGCCAGCAGCTGGACTAGCGGGAGGTCCGGGGAGCTGTTTTTT. Translating it yields CASSWTSGRSGELFF. The rearrangement links TRBV5-1 to TRBJ2-2, with 14 bases lining up with TRBD2. Germline CDR1 reads SGHRS; CDR2 reads YFSETQ. The V and J ends lost 3 bases and 6 bases, in that order; junction bases with no gene match: 1. There are 15 residues in the CDR3. Full variable domain (outside the CDR3, taken from reference TRBV5-1 and TRBJ2-2): KAGVTQTPRYLIKTRGQQVTLSCSPISGHRSVSWYQQTPGQGLQFLFEYFSETQRNKGNFPGRFSGRQFSNSRSEMNVSTLELGDSALYLCASSWTSGRSGELFFGEGSRLTVL.

This chain uses TRBV18 with TRBJ1-2; possible D gene TRBD1, 5 bases. This CDR3 contains 13 residues. V was cut by 3 bases and J by 6 bases, with 11 bases left in between. Germline V gene lookup returns CDR1 KGHSH and CDR2 LQKENI. CDR3 coding DNA: TGTGCCAGCTCACCGGACCCGGGGGATGGCTACACCTTC. It codes for CASSPDPGDGYTF.